Included here is one T cell receptor (beta chain) sequence, with context. The data were produced by immunoSEQ multiplex PCR, yet TCRdb's version contains in-frame clones alone and is incomplete. Among around 70,000 clones, approximately 88% were seen once, and the ten largest hold about 1%. The ends were cut back, 7 bases at V and 7 bases at J, with 20 bases in the middle. CDR1 is SEHNR and CDR2 is FQNEAQ in the germline V gene (reference sequence). The CDR3 has 14 residues. The sample originates from a study of OX40 agonist ivuxolimab in advanced cancers. The receptor was derived from an adult with an advanced solid tumor such as melanoma, head and neck, liver or kidney cancer. This rearrangement joins TRBV7-9 to TRBJ2-7; possible D gene TRBD2, 6 bases. Sequenced material: CD4+ or CD8+ T cells sorted from blood, taken in a trial of the OX40 agonist ivuxolimab. CDR3 sequence (DNA): TGTGCCAGCACCCAAGGAACGGGAGTGGAGGAGCAGTACTTC. The encoded protein is CASTQGTGVEEQYF. The full variable domain, rest sourced from reference TRBV7-9 and TRBJ2-7, is DTGVSQNPRHKITKRGQNVTFRCDPISEHNRLYWYRQTLGQGPEFLTYFQNEAQLEKSRLLSDRFSAERPKGSFSTLEIQRTEQGDSAMYLCASTQGTGVEEQYFGPGTRLTVT.